The next 23 T cell receptor beta chains were all read from a single sample in a study of shared clonotypes between healthy human individuals. Clones were sequenced by immunoSEQ multiplex PCR, and TCRdb holds only the in-frame ones, with some missing. This table has about 2.4 million clones, approximately 92% appearing once. The specimen was naive CD4+ T cells sorted from blood. Noted subset: CD45RA+ positively selected. The receptor source for this set is a young man in good health.

The chain has TRBV30 and TRBJ2-7; D assignment may be TRBD1 or TRBD2 (5 bases each). CDR3 length: 12 residues. Trimming stripped 8 bases from V and 3 bases from J, with 14 bases between. Germline V gene sequence: CDR1 GTSNPN, CDR2 SVGIG (reference sequence). The CDR3 nucleotides are TGTGCCGGGGGACCGGGTGGCTACGAGCAGTACTTC. Translated, it gives CAGGPGGYEQYF. The variable domain in full, with the rest retrieved from reference TRBV30 and TRBJ2-7, is SQTIHQWPATLVQPVGSPLSLECTVEGTSNPNLYWYRQAAGRGLQLLFYSVGIGQISSEVPQNLSASRPQDRQFILSSKKLLLSDSGFYLCAGGPGGYEQYFGPGTRLTVT.

Regarding this clone: This CDR3 is also generated by other DNA sequences in the sample. This chain uses TRBV11-2 with TRBJ2-1; 14 nucleotides line up with TRBD2. V lost 5 bases, J lost 3 bases, and 3 bases stayed unmatched. Germline CDR1 is SGHAT and CDR2 is FQNNGV. The CDR3 extends over 16 amino acids. CDR3 coding DNA: TGTGCCAGCAGCCTCGGACTAGCGGGGGGCTACAATGAGCAGTTCTTC. It yields the protein CASSLGLAGGYNEQFF.

The V and J genes are TRBV6-1 and TRBJ1-2; TRBD1 is a possible D gene (5 bases). CDR3 size: 15 residues. V was clipped by 0 bases and J by 3 bases, with 11 bases between them. Germline lookup yields CDR1 MNHNS and CDR2 SASEGT. Here the CDR3 reads CASSEAWGFDYGYTF. CDR3 nucleotide sequence: TGTGCCAGCAGTGAAGCGTGGGGCTTTGACTATGGCTACACCTTC.

The CDR3 reads CASRATSRETQYF. The CDR3 DNA follows: TGCGCCAGCAGGGCGACTAGCCGAGAGACCCAGTACTTC. The V and J genes are TRBV5-1 and TRBJ2-5; 7 bases agree with TRBD2. After removal of 5 bases from V and 4 bases from J, the junction contained 5 bases not matched to a gene. The CDR3 runs 13 residues. Germline-derived CDR1 and CDR2 are SGHRS and YFSETQ. The whole variable domain, remainder taken from reference TRBV5-1 and TRBJ2-5, is KAGVTQTPRYLIKTRGQQVTLSCSPISGHRSVSWYQQTPGQGLQFLFEYFSETQRNKGNFPGRFSGRQFSNSRSEMNVSTLELGDSALYLCASRATSRETQYFGPGTRLLVL.

The genes are TRBV5-1 and TRBJ2-3; 8 nucleotides align to TRBD2. V gave up 4 bases and J gave up 2 bases; unmatched junction bases: 12. Germline-derived CDR1 and CDR2 are SGHRS and YFSETQ. This CDR3 contains 17 residues. The CDR3 spells CASSPGAGGLYTDTQYF. The CDR3 coding sequence is TGCGCCAGCAGCCCGGGGGCGGGGGGCCTATACACAGATACGCAGTATTTT.

This clone was seen a few times. The gene calls are TRBV19 and TRBJ1-6, with TRBD1 as a possible D gene (5 bases). This CDR3 comprises 12 residues. In germline, CDR1 is LNHDA, CDR2 SQIVND (reference sequence). V lost 3 bases, J lost 12 bases, and 9 bases lay in between. This CDR3 is CASSMGGGPLHF. As DNA, the CDR3 is TGTGCCAGTAGTATGGGCGGGGGACCCCTCCACTTT.

V is TRBV6-5 and J is TRBJ2-7; D is uncertain. CDR3 length: 12 residues. Germline V gene sequence: CDR1 MNHEY, CDR2 SVGAGI. Deletions cut 6 bases from V and 6 bases from J, with 12 bases between. DNA of the CDR3: TGTGCCAGCAGCGCCAGGTTTGCCGAGCAGTACTTC. This sequence encodes CASSARFAEQYF.

The rearrangement joins TRBV5-6 to TRBJ2-7; D possibly corresponds to TRBD1 (6 bases). From germline, CDR1 is SGHDT and CDR2 YYEEEE. V was pared by 7 bases and J by 5 bases, with 13 bases between. The CDR3 is 12 amino acids. The CDR3: CASGLGGDEQYF. For the CDR3, the DNA is TGTGCCAGCGGGCTAGGGGGTGACGAGCAGTACTTC.

This sequence joins TRBV27 and TRBJ2-1; 8 nucleotides match TRBD1. CDR1 and CDR2 from the germline V gene are MNHEY and SMNVEV (reference sequence). V shed 3 bases and J 1 base; nucleotides not matched to a gene: 14. The CDR3 contains 19 residues. For the CDR3, the DNA is TGTGCCAGCAGTTTTGGCAGGGGGCTTAGTCGGACTTCCTACAATGAGCAGTTCTTC. This encodes CASSFGRGLSRTSYNEQFF.

The chain carries TRBV6-1 and TRBJ2-4; the match to TRBD1 covers 7 bases. This CDR3 has 14 residues. Trimming took 6 bases from V and 2 from J; bases not matched to a gene: 4. Germline CDR1 is MNHNS and CDR2 is SASEGT. CDR3 sequence: CASRVTGTKNIQYF. DNA for the CDR3: TGTGCCAGCAGGGTGACAGGGACCAAAAACATTCAGTACTTC.

V usage is TRBV6-5 and J usage is TRBJ1-1; TRBD1 matches at 9 bases. The germline V gene encodes CDR1 MNHEY and CDR2 SVGAGI. With V trimmed by 4 bases and J by 6 bases, 6 bases remained unmatched. The CDR3 runs 14 residues. This chain's CDR3 is CASSWDREGAEAFF. The CDR3, as DNA: TGTGCCAGCAGTTGGGACAGGGAAGGAGCTGAAGCTTTCTTT.

This clone was observed a single time. Distinct nucleotide sequences in the sample also encode this CDR3. The genes are TRBV28 and TRBJ2-7; 7 bases are shared with TRBD1. This CDR3 comprises 14 residues. J was trimmed by 0 bases and V by 5 bases; bases with no gene match: 4. Germline V lookup: CDR1 MDHEN, CDR2 SYDVKM. The CDR3 DNA sequence: TGTGCCAGCAGTCCAGGGGGAAGCTCCTACGAGCAGTACTTC. As protein: CASSPGGSSYEQYF.

The rearrangement joins TRBV30 to TRBJ1-4; D may be TRBD1 (6 bases). Trimming left V 2 bases short and J 0 bases short, with 7 bases between. The CDR3 totals 14 residues. CDR1 and CDR2 (germline): GTSNPN, SVGIG (reference sequence). The CDR3, as DNA: TGTGCCTGGAGTCAGGGGTCAACTAATGAAAAACTGTTTTTT. Protein: CAWSQGSTNEKLFF.

The chain combines TRBV18 with TRBJ1-2; 9 bases agree with TRBD1. Germline trimming cut 0 bases from V and 7 bases from J; bases unmatched to any gene: 6. Germline V CDR1 and CDR2: KGHSH, LQKENI. The CDR3 spans 15 residues. CDR3 region: CASSPPSGQGSGYTF. The DNA for the CDR3 is TGTGCCAGCTCACCACCCTCGGGACAGGGAAGTGGCTACACCTTC.

The chain uses TRBV6-6 and TRBJ2-7; D possibly corresponds to TRBD2 (5 bases). Germline V gives CDR1 MNHNY, CDR2 SVGAGI (reference sequence). The CDR3 runs 15 residues. Between the trimmed V and J ends, which lost 3 bases and 1 base, there was a span of 13 bases. This CDR3 reads CASSYLRELSYEQYF. The DNA of the CDR3 is TGTGCCAGCAGTTATCTGAGGGAACTATCCTACGAGCAGTACTTC.

The V and J genes are TRBV27 and TRBJ2-2; D gene ambiguous. Germline CDR1 MNHEY, CDR2 SMNVEV (reference sequence). The ends were cut back, 0 bases at V and 6 bases at J, with 5 bases in the middle. CDR3 length equals 13 residues. CDR3 sequence (DNA): TGTGCCAGCAGTTTATCCCGGTCCGGGGAGCTGTTTTTT. It encodes CASSLSRSGELFF.

The rearrangement links TRBV11-2 to TRBJ1-1; D ambiguous. CDR1 is SGHAT, CDR2 FQNNGV, per germline. Trimming took 5 bases from V and 1 from J, leaving 8 bases between them. CDR3 size: 13 residues. As DNA, the CDR3 is TGTGCCAGCAGCCCGGTGAGGAACACTGAAGCTTTCTTT. It codes for CASSPVRNTEAFF. Full variable domain (outside the CDR3, taken from reference TRBV11-2 and TRBJ1-1): EAGVAQSPRYKIIEKRQSVAFWCNPISGHATLYWYQQILGQGPKLLIQFQNNGVVDDSQLPKDRFSAERLKGVDSTLKIQPAKLEDSAVYLCASSPVRNTEAFFGQGTRLTVV.

Turning to this clone: At the DNA level, this CDR3 is encoded by other sequences in the same sample as well. The rearrangement joins TRBV7-2 to TRBJ1-4, with 10 bases lining up with TRBD1. Losses at the gene ends were 5 bases for V and 8 bases for J; bases not matched to a gene: 8. The CDR3 spans 15 residues. Germline CDR1 SGHTA, CDR2 FQGNSA. The CDR3 DNA follows: TGTGCCAGCAGCCCAGGGGACAGGGGAGGGGAAAAACTGTTTTTT. This encodes CASSPGDRGGEKLFF.

This chain connects TRBV9 to TRBJ2-5; 7 nucleotides match TRBD1. CDR1 and CDR2 (germline): SGDLS, YYNGEE. The V and J ends lost 0 bases and 2 bases, in that order; junction bases with no gene match: 10. The CDR3 runs to 17 residues. The CDR3 spells CASSVGFYGTAQETQYF. As DNA, the CDR3 is TGTGCCAGCAGCGTAGGCTTCTATGGGACAGCACAAGAGACCCAGTACTTC.

This clone came up a few times. This chain's CDR3 is CASSFQGGYNQPQHF. The CDR3 nucleotides are TGTGCCAGCAGTTTTCAGGGAGGTTACAATCAGCCCCAGCATTTT. The chain joins TRBV28 to TRBJ1-5; the D gene is possibly TRBD1 (5 bases). V was cut by 3 bases and J by 3 bases, with 12 bases left in between. The CDR3 is 15 amino acids. In germline, CDR1 is MDHEN, CDR2 SYDVKM.

J is TRBJ2-1 and V is TRBV4-3, with D perhaps TRBD1 or TRBD2 (5 bases each). CDR1 LGHNA and CDR2 YSLEER come from the germline V gene. V lost 0 bases and J 8 bases, leaving 8 bases between the germline ends. CDR3 size: 13 residues. CDR3 coding DNA: TGCGCCAGCAGCCAAGATAGGGACCATGAGCAGTTCTTC. It translates to CASSQDRDHEQFF.

The chain combines TRBV5-1 with TRBJ2-3; D unresolved. The CDR3 extends over 13 amino acids. Germline CDR1 reads SGHRS; CDR2 reads YFSETQ. V gave up 0 bases and J gave up 4 bases, with 6 bases separating them. The CDR3 spells CASSLGRPDTQYF. CDR3 bases: TGCGCCAGCAGCTTGGGCAGGCCAGATACGCAGTATTTT.

Remarks on this clone: The same CDR3 is also encoded by other DNA sequences in this sample. The chain is built from TRBV6-1 and TRBJ2-7; D unresolved. The V end was cut by 1 base, the J end by 3 bases, with 7 bases between. The CDR3 sequence is 13 residues long. Germline CDR1 is MNHNS and CDR2 is SASEGT. CDR3 nucleotide sequence: TGTGCCAGCAGTGAAGGTGCGGACTACGAGCAGTACTTC. It codes for CASSEGADYEQYF.